This entry describes one T cell receptor beta chain. Patients had received no treatment of any kind before thyroid surgery. The CDR3 loop spans 16 amino acids. With V trimmed by 1 base and J by 8 bases, 10 bases remained unmatched. From germline, CDR1 is DFQATT and CDR2 SNEGSKA (reference sequence). This sample is part of a study of metastatic and nonmetastatic thyroid tumors. The wider study: The study looked at repertoires side by side in blood and in tumor or nodule tissue from malignant and benign thyroid patients.

TCRdb reassembled clones from the PCR reads with MiXCR. Of 6,000 to 7,000 clones listed, roughly a third were seen once; the top ten hold approximately 40%. The V call is TRBV20-1, the J call TRBJ2-1; 11 positions match TRBD2. The specimen sequenced was adjacent normal tissue. The TCR was taken from a male donor with papillary thyroid cancer or a benign thyroid nodule (not recorded which). Some clones in this sample may be carry-over from other donors' samples. DNA for the CDR3: TGCAGTGCTAGAGCTCATACTAGCGGGAGTTTCGATGAGCAGTTCTTC. This gives the protein CSARAHTSGSFDEQFF.